This TCR beta chain was recorded in a study of T cells in localized non-small cell lung cancer. By proportion, this clone is medium-sized. Produced via immunoSEQ multiplex PCR; TCRdb's table is partial and in-frame only. This sample has some 3,000 clones, with around 36% found just once. V gave up 8 bases and J gave up 7 bases; unmatched junction bases: 14. Germline CDR1 is SGHNT and CDR2 is YENEEA. This CDR3 has 15 amino acids. Sequencing was performed on normal lung tissue next to the tumor, taken before any cancer treatment. The sequence was collected from a woman aged 35 to 75 with stage I lung adenocarcinoma. The chain has TRBV11-3 and TRBJ1-5, with 7 bases aligning to TRBD1. DNA of the CDR3: TGTGCCAGCGGAACGACAGGGCCCGGCTTCCAGCCCCAGCATTTT. This sequence encodes CASGTTGPGFQPQHF.